This T cell receptor beta chain was sequenced during a study of blood T cells in healthy people across ages. For the second PCR, which ran for about 7 to 11 cycles, a sample-barcoded 5' primer and a J-beta primer mix were used. TCRdb re-called the 5' RACE reads through MiXCR, storing one row per CDR3 protein. The data show about 700,000 distinct CDR3 sequences, with about 34% seen just once and 15% held by the top ten. Per the germline V gene, CDR1 is SGDLS and CDR2 is YYNGEE. The CDR3 sequence is 19 residues long. Trimming pared 4 bases from V and 0 bases from J, leaving 23 bases between. Sequenced input: blood. The chain couples TRBV9 to TRBJ1-3; D is unclear. The TCR comes from a woman older than 75 in good health. CDR3 amino acids: CASSPQGLGAFSSGNTIYF. The CDR3 DNA is TGTGCCAGCAGCCCCCAAGGACTGGGAGCCTTTTCCTCTGGAAACACCATATATTTT.